The clone carrying this T cell receptor beta chain has at least ten counts. Its antigen is currently unknown. This sample stems from a study of T cells in Graves' hyperthyroidism and ophthalmopathy. The V segment lost 2 bases and the J segment 7 bases; nucleotides outside the gene matches: 5. Germline V gene sequence: CDR1 SEHNR, CDR2 FQNEAQ (reference sequence). CDR3 length equals 13 residues. Template material for amplifying TCR beta CDR3 regions consisted of RNA transcripts. Using the HTBI primer set, a first-round RT-PCR was run on the TCR CDR3. TCRdb re-called the multiplex PCR reads through MiXCR, storing one row per CDR3 protein. The profile covers 600,000 to 900,000 distinct CDR3 sequences, with 16% appearing a single time and under 9.5% taken by the ten largest. Whole-study findings and limits: Ophthalmopathy prediction by the model preceded onset by a median about 6.3 months. Blood also contained most expanded thyroid clonotypes above 0.001.

Patients were excluded for uncontrolled infection, other autoimmune disease, pregnancy or lactation. The rearrangement joins TRBV7-9 to TRBJ2-7; 7 bases map to TRBD2. Sequenced input: blood. This TCR derives from a man between 18 and 29 years old with Graves' hyperthyroidism. The CDR3 loop is CASSLLAEWEQYF. CDR3 sequence (DNA): TGTGCCAGCAGCTTACTAGCGGAGTGGGAGCAGTACTTC.